This entry describes one T cell receptor beta chain. CDR3 length equals 18 residues. Per the germline V gene, CDR1 is LGHDT and CDR2 is YNNKEL (reference sequence). J was trimmed by 2 bases and V by 1 base; bases with no gene match: 11. These data originate in a study of blood T cell repertoires in COVID-19. The repertoire was sequenced with immunoSEQ multiplex PCR; TCRdb's copy has only in-frame clones and lacks some. The sample consists of 120,000 or so clones, approximately 83% of them appearing once. The chain uses TRBV3-1 (or the pseudogene TRBV3-2) and TRBJ2-7, with 10 bases aligning to TRBD2. The sequenced sample consisted of peripheral blood. This TCR derives from a man of 80 years or more with active or convalescent COVID-19. CDR3 DNA sequence: TGTGCCAGCAGCCAAGTGTCTAGCGGGGGAATACAAACCTACGAGCAGTACTTC. It translates to CASSQVSSGGIQTYEQYF.